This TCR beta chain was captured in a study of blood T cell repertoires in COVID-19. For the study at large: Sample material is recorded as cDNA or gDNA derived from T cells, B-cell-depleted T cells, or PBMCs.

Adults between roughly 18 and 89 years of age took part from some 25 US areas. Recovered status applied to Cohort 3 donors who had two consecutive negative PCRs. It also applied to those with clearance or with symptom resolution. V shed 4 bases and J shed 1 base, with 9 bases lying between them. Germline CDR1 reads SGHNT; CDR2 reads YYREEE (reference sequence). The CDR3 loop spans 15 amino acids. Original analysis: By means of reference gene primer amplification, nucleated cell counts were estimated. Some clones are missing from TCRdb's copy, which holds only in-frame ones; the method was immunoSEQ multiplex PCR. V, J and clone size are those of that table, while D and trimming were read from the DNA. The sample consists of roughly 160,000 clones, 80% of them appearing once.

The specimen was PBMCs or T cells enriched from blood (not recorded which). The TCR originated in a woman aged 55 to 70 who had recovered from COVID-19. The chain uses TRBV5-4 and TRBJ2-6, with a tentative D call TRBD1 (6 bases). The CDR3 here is CASSDGTSGANVLTF. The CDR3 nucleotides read TGTGCCAGCAGCGACGGGACATCTGGGGCCAACGTCCTGACTTTC.